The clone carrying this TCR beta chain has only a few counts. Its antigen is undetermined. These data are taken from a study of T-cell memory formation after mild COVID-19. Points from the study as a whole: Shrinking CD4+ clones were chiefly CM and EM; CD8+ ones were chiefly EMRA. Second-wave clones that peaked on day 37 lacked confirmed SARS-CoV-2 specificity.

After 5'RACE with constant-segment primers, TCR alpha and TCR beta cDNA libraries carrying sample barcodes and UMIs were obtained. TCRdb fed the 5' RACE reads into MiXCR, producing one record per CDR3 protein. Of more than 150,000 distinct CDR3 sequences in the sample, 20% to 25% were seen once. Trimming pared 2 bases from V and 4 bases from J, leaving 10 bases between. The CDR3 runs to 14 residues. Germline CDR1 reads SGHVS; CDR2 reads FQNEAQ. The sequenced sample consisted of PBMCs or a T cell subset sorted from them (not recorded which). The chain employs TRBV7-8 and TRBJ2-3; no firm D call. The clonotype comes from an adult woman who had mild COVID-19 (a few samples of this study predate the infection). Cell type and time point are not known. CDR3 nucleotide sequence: TGTGCCAGCAGCTTAATAGGTTTTTCAGATACGCAGTATTTT. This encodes CASSLIGFSDTQYF.